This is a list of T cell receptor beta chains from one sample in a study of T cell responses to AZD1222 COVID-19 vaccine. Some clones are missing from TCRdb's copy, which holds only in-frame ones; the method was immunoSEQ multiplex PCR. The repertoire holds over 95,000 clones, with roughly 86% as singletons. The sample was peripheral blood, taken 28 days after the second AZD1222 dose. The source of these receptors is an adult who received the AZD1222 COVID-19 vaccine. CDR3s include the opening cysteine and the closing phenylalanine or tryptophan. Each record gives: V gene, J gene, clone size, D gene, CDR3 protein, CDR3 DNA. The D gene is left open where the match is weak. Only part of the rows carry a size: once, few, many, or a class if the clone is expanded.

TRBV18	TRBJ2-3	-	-	CASSPSEMDTQYF	TGTGCCAGCTCACCAAGTGAGATGGATACGCAGTATTTT
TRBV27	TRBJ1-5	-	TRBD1	CASSLRTGYQPQHF	TGTGCCAGCAGTCTCCGGACAGGGTATCAGCCCCAGCATTTT
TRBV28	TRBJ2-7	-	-	CASGHLLTYEQYF	TGTGCCAGCGGCCATCTTTTGACCTACGAGCAGTACTTC
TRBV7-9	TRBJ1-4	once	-	CASSSPRGPNEKLFF	TGTGCCAGCAGCTCCCCGAGGGGACCTAATGAAAAACTGTTTTTT
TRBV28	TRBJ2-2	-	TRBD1	CASRTGANTGELFF	TGTGCCAGCAGAACAGGGGCGAACACCGGGGAGCTGTTTTTT
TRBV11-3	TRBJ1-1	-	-	CASSVGDPGTEAFF	TGTGCCAGCAGCGTCGGGGACCCCGGGACTGAAGCTTTCTTT
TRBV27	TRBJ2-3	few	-	CASSSPTTTGLRDTQYF	TGTGCCAGCAGTTCGCCTACAACCACAGGGTTGAGAGATACGCAGTATTTT
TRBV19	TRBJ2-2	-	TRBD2	CASSSAGTSGSWELFF	TGTGCCAGTAGTAGCGCCGGGACTAGCGGGTCGTGGGAGCTGTTTTTT
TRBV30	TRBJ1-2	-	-	CAWSSYSYGYTF	TGTGCCTGGAGTTCCTATAGCTATGGCTACACCTTC
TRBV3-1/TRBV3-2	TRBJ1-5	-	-	CASSQGTNQPQHF	TGTGCCAGCAGCCAAGGTACCAATCAGCCCCAGCATTTT
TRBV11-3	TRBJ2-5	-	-	CASSTSRGYGETQYF	TGTGCCAGCAGTACTAGCAGGGGGTATGGCGAGACCCAGTACTTC
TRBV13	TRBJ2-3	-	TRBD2	CASSDNTQGLAGGGTQYF	TGTGCCAGCAGCGATAATACCCAGGGACTAGCGGGAGGGGGTACGCAGTATTTT
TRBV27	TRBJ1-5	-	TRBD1	CASCEMGQGVGSNQPQHF	TGTGCCAGCTGCGAGATGGGACAGGGGGTAGGTAGCAATCAGCCCCAGCATTTT
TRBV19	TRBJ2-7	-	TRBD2	CASSMDLAGGGEQYF	TGTGCCAGTAGTATGGACTTAGCGGGAGGGGGCGAGCAGTACTTC
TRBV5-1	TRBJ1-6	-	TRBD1	CASSSDRGHSPLHF	TGCGCCAGCAGTTCGGACAGGGGCCATTCACCCCTCCACTTT
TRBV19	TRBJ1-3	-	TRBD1	CASGTGSSGNTIYF	TGTGCCAGTGGGACAGGGAGCTCTGGAAACACCATATATTTT
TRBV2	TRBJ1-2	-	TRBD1	CASRDTTQGGYGYTF	TGTGCCAGCAGGGATACCACACAGGGGGGCTATGGCTACACCTTC
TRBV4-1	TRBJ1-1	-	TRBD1	CASSQEAGGVRGEAFF	TGCGCCAGCAGCCAAGAAGCAGGGGGAGTCCGAGGTGAAGCTTTCTTT
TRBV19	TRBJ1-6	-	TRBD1	CATATGADSPLHF	TGTGCCACCGCGACAGGGGCCGATTCACCCCTCCACTTT
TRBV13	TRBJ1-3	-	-	CASSLEGSGGNTIYF	TGTGCCAGCAGCTTAGAGGGTTCGGGTGGGAACACCATATATTTT
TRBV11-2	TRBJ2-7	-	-	CASSLDVADYEQYF	TGTGCCAGCAGCTTAGACGTGGCGGACTACGAGCAGTACTTC
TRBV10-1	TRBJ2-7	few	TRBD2	CASSGAGAVGYEQYF	TGCGCCAGCAGTGGAGCGGGAGCGGTAGGCTACGAGCAGTACTTC
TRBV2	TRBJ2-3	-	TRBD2	CASSDLAGDTQYF	TGTGCCAGCAGTGATTTAGCGGGAGATACGCAGTATTTT
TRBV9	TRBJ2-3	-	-	CASSVMPGGTDTQYF	TGTGCCAGCAGCGTAATGCCAGGGGGCACAGATACGCAGTATTTT
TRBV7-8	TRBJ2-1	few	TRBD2	CALTGTNSYNEQFF	TGTGCCCTAACCGGGACTAACTCCTACAATGAGCAGTTCTTC
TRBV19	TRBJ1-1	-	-	CASSRSRNTEAFF	TGTGCCAGTAGTCGCTCCAGGAACACTGAAGCTTTCTTT
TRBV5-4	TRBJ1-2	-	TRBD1	CASSPDSGGTSGYTF	TGTGCCAGCAGCCCGGATTCAGGGGGTACATCGGGCTACACCTTC
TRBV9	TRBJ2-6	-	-	CASLKGESSGANVLTF	TGTGCCAGCCTCAAGGGAGAGTCCTCTGGGGCCAACGTCCTGACTTTC
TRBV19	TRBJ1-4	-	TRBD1	CTSSSGQTTEKLFF	TGTACCAGTAGTTCGGGACAGACTACCGAAAAACTGTTTTTT
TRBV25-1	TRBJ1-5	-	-	CASQGFDQPQHF	TGTGCCAGTCAGGGATTTGATCAGCCCCAGCATTTT
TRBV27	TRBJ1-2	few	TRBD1	CASSFAGGYGYTF	TGTGCCAGCAGTTTCGCAGGGGGCTATGGCTACACCTTC
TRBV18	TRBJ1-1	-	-	CASSPRTDPNTEAFF	TGTGCCAGCTCACCGCGGACAGATCCGAACACTGAAGCTTTCTTT
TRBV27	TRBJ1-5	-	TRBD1	CASSPRTGEAFGGNQPQHF	TGTGCCAGCAGTCCCCGGACAGGGGAGGCTTTTGGCGGCAATCAGCCCCAGCATTTT
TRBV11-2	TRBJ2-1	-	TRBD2	CASSLDLAGATGGYNEQFF	TGTGCCAGCAGCTTAGATTTAGCGGGAGCCACCGGGGGATACAATGAGCAGTTCTTC
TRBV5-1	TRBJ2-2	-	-	CASSRGGGENTGELFF	TGCGCCAGCAGCCGAGGAGGCGGGGAGAACACCGGGGAGCTGTTTTTT
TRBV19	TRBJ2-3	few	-	CASSTWDTQYF	TGTGCCAGTAGCACCTGGGATACGCAGTATTTT
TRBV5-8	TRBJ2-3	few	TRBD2	CASSWGIAGGMDTQYF	TGTGCCAGCAGCTGGGGGATAGCGGGAGGAATGGATACGCAGTATTTT